This TCR beta chain was retrieved from a study of Ad26.COV2.S vaccination and SARS-CoV-2 variants. Treatment reported: around 19 received Ad26.COV2.S at low or high dose, single or two shots; 5 received placebo; per-sample allocation not given. Day 63 following the first vaccine or placebo injection was when the samples were taken. At a Boston site, the person donating was an adult of 18-55 years. Produced via immunoSEQ multiplex PCR; TCRdb's table is partial and in-frame only. The sample records approximately 480,000 clones, roughly nine tenths being singletons. The CDR3 is 14 amino acids. Between the trimmed V and J ends, which lost 1 base and 5 bases, there was a span of 12 bases. Germline V gives CDR1 SGHTA, CDR2 FQGNSA.

The V and J genes are TRBV7-2 and TRBJ2-7; D is ambiguous. This sample comprised peripheral blood, obtained in a trial of Ad26.COV2.S vaccine versus placebo. The sequence derives from a person aged 18-60 years who received the Ad26.COV2.S COVID-19 vaccine or a placebo. CDR3 nucleotide sequence: TGTGCCAGCAGCTTAGTGGCGAAAGGGAACGAGCAGTACTTC. It encodes CASSLVAKGNEQYF.